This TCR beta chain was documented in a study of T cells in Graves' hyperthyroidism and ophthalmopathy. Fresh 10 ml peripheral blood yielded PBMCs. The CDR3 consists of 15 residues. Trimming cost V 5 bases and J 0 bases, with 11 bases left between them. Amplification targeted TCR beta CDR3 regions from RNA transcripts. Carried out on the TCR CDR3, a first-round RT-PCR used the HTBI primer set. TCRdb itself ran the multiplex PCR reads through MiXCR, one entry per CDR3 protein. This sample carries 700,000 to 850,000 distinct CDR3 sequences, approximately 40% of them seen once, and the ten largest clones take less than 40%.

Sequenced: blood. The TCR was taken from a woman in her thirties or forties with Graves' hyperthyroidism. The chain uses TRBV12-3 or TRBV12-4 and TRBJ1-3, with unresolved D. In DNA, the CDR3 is TGTGCCAGCAGTGTTCAGTTGAGCTCTGGAAACACCATATATTTT. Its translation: CASSVQLSSGNTIYF.